Shown below are 9 T cell receptor beta chains from a single sample sequenced in a study of metastatic and nonmetastatic thyroid tumors. Via MiXCR, TCRdb re-called the PCR reads. The sample holds about 93,000 clones, approximately 12% seen once. All patients were treatment-naive before thyroid surgery. The sequenced material came from blood. Every receptor here comes from a female donor with papillary thyroid cancer or a benign thyroid nodule (not recorded which). Some clones in this sample may be carry-over from other donors' samples.

This clone was recorded at least ten times. In the same sample, other DNA sequences code for this CDR3. This chain links TRBV29-1 with TRBJ2-1; TRBD2 might be the D (5 bases). This CDR3 comprises 16 residues. The germline CDR1 and CDR2 sequences are SQVTM and ANQGSEA. Trimming pared 1 base from V and 0 bases from J, leaving 13 bases between. The CDR3 DNA sequence: TGCAGCGTTGAAGGGAAGCGGTCTAGCTCCTACAATGAGCAGTTCTTC. Translation: CSVEGKRSSSYNEQFF.

Remarks on this clone: A junction boundary mismatches the germline segment, possibly from a read error. DNA for the CDR3: TGTGCCAGCAACCTTCGAGGGCAGGCCTACAATTCACCCCTCCACTTT. Translating it yields CASNLRGQAYNSPLHF. This rearrangement joins TRBV6-2 or TRBV6-3 to TRBJ1-6; no definite D call. The CDR3 spans 16 residues. The germline V gene encodes CDR1 MNHEY and CDR2 SVGEGT.

A note on this clone: An end of the junction does not agree with germline; a read error may underlie this. This chain connects TRBV5-1 to TRBJ2-7; D might be TRBD1 (6 bases). Per the germline V gene, CDR1 is SGHRS and CDR2 is YFSETQ. The CDR3 contains 13 residues. CDR3 loop: CTSSHGQTYEQYF. The DNA for the CDR3 is TGCACCAGCAGCCACGGACAGACCTACGAGCAGTACTTT. The variable domain in full, completed from reference TRBV5-1 and TRBJ2-7, reads KAGVTQTPRYLIKTRGQQVTLSCSPISGHRSVSWYQQTPGQGLQFLFEYFSETQRNKGNFPGRFSGRQFSNSRSEMNVSTLELGDSALYLCTSSHGQTYEQYFGPGTRLTVT.

For this clone: A clone one base away is much larger, so this may be a read error. The chain joins TRBV19 to TRBJ1-1; D uncertain. V lost 0 bases and J 12 bases, leaving 14 bases between the germline ends. Germline V gives CDR1 LNHDA, CDR2 SQIVND (reference sequence). The CDR3 totals 13 residues. CDR3 DNA: TGTGCCAGTAGTATAGATCGTCAGGCCGCGTCTTTCTTT. Protein sequence: CASSIDRQAASFF.

This clone was found many times. The rearrangement joins TRBV20-1 to TRBJ2-3; D possibly corresponds to TRBD1 (5 bases). The CDR3 is made up of 14 amino acids. V lost 7 bases and J lost 6, with 20 bases in between. CDR1 and CDR2 from the germline V gene are DFQATT and SNEGSKA (reference sequence). CDR3: CSGEGAPREDTQYF. DNA for the CDR3: TGCAGTGGGGAAGGGGCCCCCCGAGAGGATACGCAGTATTTT.

This clone occurred many times. This rearrangement joins TRBV7-3 to TRBJ2-1; 11 nucleotides align to TRBD2. The germline V gene has CDR1 SGHTA and CDR2 FQGTGA. Losses at the gene ends were 6 bases for V and 2 bases for J; bases not matched to a gene: 18. The CDR3 has 20 residues. This CDR3 reads CASSPKLAGEYGATYNEQFF. The CDR3 coding sequence is TGTGCCAGCAGTCCAAAACTAGCGGGAGAGTATGGTGCCACCTACAATGAGCAGTTCTTC.

This clone was counted ten times or more. The chain combines TRBV27 with TRBJ1-5, with TRBD1 identical over 9 bases. The CDR3 contains 14 residues. V dropped 5 bases and J dropped 6; count of bases not matched to a gene: 5. From germline, CDR1 is MNHEY and CDR2 SMNVEV (reference sequence). The CDR3 here is CASSPGQGIQPQHF. CDR3 nucleotide sequence: TGTGCCAGCAGTCCCGGACAGGGGATTCAGCCCCAGCATTTT.

At least ten counts were recorded for this clone. The chain combines TRBV28 with TRBJ1-2, with no clear D. Trimming removed 5 bases at V and 5 bases at J, with 18 bases between. Per germline, CDR1 MDHEN and CDR2 SYDVKM. The CDR3 consists of 15 residues. The CDR3 reads CASSLRGSRGYGYTF. Here the CDR3 DNA reads TGTGCCAGCAGTCTCCGCGGGAGCAGAGGTTATGGCTACACCTTC.

On this clone: This likely comes from a read error, as the CDR3 has no conserved phenylalanine or tryptophan at its end. The chain has TRBV6-2 or TRBV6-3 and TRBJ1-5; TRBD1 might be the D (6 bases). Germline CDR1 reads MNHEY; CDR2 reads SVGEGT. The CDR3 covers 15 residues. Here the CDR3 reads CASSYGGAGNQPQHS. CDR3 in DNA: TGTGCCAGTAGTTACGGGGGGGCCGGGAATCAGCCCCAGCATTCT.